These T cell receptor beta chains were read from a single sample in a study of pediatric ulcerative colitis. TCRdb's copy holds only in-frame clones and misses some; the assay was immunoSEQ multiplex PCR. The table includes 37,000 or so clones, approximately 87% detected once. Sequencing input: blood. These receptor sequences come from a girl aged 5-17 years with moderate ulcerative colitis. Each CDR3 is given with its conserved first and last residue. Fields, in order: clone size, V gene, J gene, D gene, CDR3 protein, CDR3 DNA. The D gene is left open where the match is weak. Clone size appears in some rows only: once, few, many, or a class for an expanded clone.

.	TRBV5-4	TRBJ2-2	TRBD2	CASSLGGLARWDTGELFF	TGTGCCAGCAGCTTGGGAGGACTAGCTCGGTGGGACACCGGGGAGCTGTTTTTT
.	TRBV4-1	TRBJ2-1	TRBD2	CASSPRPPGLANEQFF	TGCGCCAGCAGCCCCCGACCCCCGGGACTAGCCAATGAGCAGTTCTTC
.	TRBV6-5	TRBJ2-7	.	CASSYRRGGHYEQYF	TGTGCCAGCAGTTACCGTCGTGGGGGTCATTACGAGCAGTACTTC
.	TRBV5-1	TRBJ1-4	.	CASSSGGRGLGEKLFF	TGCGCCAGCAGCTCCGGGGGGCGGGGGCTTGGAGAAAAACTGTTTTTT
.	TRBV19	TRBJ1-2	TRBD1	CASRSGTAEYGYTF	TGTGCCAGTAGGTCCGGGACAGCGGAATATGGCTACACCTTC
.	TRBV28	TRBJ1-3	.	CASSLWRQAGGNTIYF	TGTGCCAGCAGTTTATGGCGGCAGGCAGGTGGAAACACCATATATTTT
.	TRBV29-1	TRBJ2-7	.	CSVDGGGEQYF	TGCAGCGTTGACGGGGGAGGCGAGCAGTACTTC
.	TRBV7-2	TRBJ2-1	TRBD2	CASSLVLAGFYNEQFF	TGTGCCAGCAGCTTAGTGCTAGCGGGATTCTACAATGAGCAGTTCTTC
once	TRBV10-3	TRBJ2-7	TRBD2	CAISEGAGVYEQYF	TGTGCCATCAGTGAAGGGGCGGGGGTCTACGAGCAGTACTTC
.	TRBV5-4	TRBJ1-1	TRBD1	CAANGPTPQQGPTVEAFF	TGTGCCGCGAATGGCCCGACTCCCCAACAGGGGCCGACCGTTGAGGCTTTCTTT
.	TRBV29-1	TRBJ2-7	.	CSVEETGTYEQYF	TGCAGCGTTGAAGAAACAGGGACCTACGAGCAGTACTTC
.	TRBV4-1	TRBJ2-1	.	CASSPPSTGKGGEQFF	TGCGCCAGCAGCCCACCTTCGACGGGGAAGGGTGGTGAGCAGTTCTTC
.	TRBV28	TRBJ2-7	TRBD1	CASSFHSEYPTTGVYEQYF	TGTGCCAGCAGTTTTCATTCGGAGTATCCCACGACAGGGGTCTACGAGCAGTACTTC
.	TRBV7-9	TRBJ1-6	.	CASRWDSMGSYNSPLHF	TGTGCCAGCCGATGGGATTCCATGGGCTCCTATAATTCACCCCTCCACTTT
.	TRBV4-1	TRBJ1-2	.	CASSQADRDFNYGYTF	TGCGCCAGCAGCCAGGCCGACAGAGACTTTAACTATGGCTACACCTTC
.	TRBV18	TRBJ2-7	TRBD2	CASSLNPTSGGGEQYF	TGTGCCAGCTCATTAAACCCCACTAGCGGGGGAGGTGAGCAGTACTTC
once	TRBV6-5	TRBJ1-6	.	CASSNGNSPLHF	TGTGCCAGCTCTAATGGGAATTCACCCCTCCACTTT
.	TRBV28	TRBJ2-2	.	CASVDRLANTGELFF	TGTGCCAGCGTAGACAGGTTGGCGAACACCGGGGAGCTGTTTTTT
.	TRBV7-2	TRBJ2-3	.	CASSLGTDTQYF	TGTGCCAGCAGCTTAGGCACAGATACGCAGTATTTT
.	TRBV11-2	TRBJ1-1	TRBD1	CASSLDRGPGGGAFF	TGTGCCAGCAGCTTGGACAGGGGCCCGGGCGGGGGAGCTTTCTTT
.	TRBV7-9	TRBJ1-1	.	CASSPLRTSKSTEAFF	TGTGCCAGCAGCCCCCTAAGGACGTCTAAGAGCACTGAAGCTTTCTTT
.	TRBV7-2	TRBJ1-6	.	CASSSGSGQSPLHF	TGTGCCAGCAGCTCCGGATCCGGTCAGTCACCCCTCCACTTT
.	TRBV30	TRBJ1-2	.	CAWSVGPNFPHSYGYTF	TGTGCCTGGAGTGTAGGACCGAACTTCCCCCATAGCTATGGCTACACCTTC
.	TRBV7-9	TRBJ2-3	TRBD2	CASGLAGVDTQYF	TGTGCCAGCGGACTAGCGGGAGTAGATACGCAGTATTTT
.	TRBV11-3	TRBJ2-1	.	CASSFDAIEQFF	TGTGCCAGCAGCTTTGACGCAATTGAGCAGTTCTTC
.	TRBV7-2	TRBJ1-5	.	CASSLGYNQPQHF	TGTGCCAGCAGCTTAGGGTACAATCAGCCCCAGCATTTT
.	TRBV5-1	TRBJ1-1	.	CASQSAGGYTEAFF	TGCGCCAGCCAATCCGCCGGGGGGTACACTGAAGCTTTCTTT
.	TRBV19	TRBJ1-2	.	CASSIDAYSYGYTF	TGTGCCAGTAGTATAGACGCATATTCCTATGGCTACACCTTC
.	TRBV4-1	TRBJ1-1	.	CASSVVLGDTEAFF	TGCGCCAGCAGTGTGGTATTGGGGGACACTGAAGCTTTCTTT
.	TRBV5-1	TRBJ2-1	.	CASSLDPSSYNEQFF	TGCGCCAGCAGCTTGGATCCTAGCTCCTACAATGAGCAGTTCTTC
.	TRBV19	TRBJ2-6	.	CASTGREKYSGANVLTF	TGTGCCAGTACCGGTAGGGAAAAATACTCTGGGGCCAACGTCCTGACTTTC
.	TRBV27	TRBJ1-5	TRBD1	CASSLISETGTNQPQHF	TGTGCCAGCAGTTTAATTTCGGAGACAGGGACGAATCAGCCCCAGCATTTT
.	TRBV6-5	TRBJ2-7	.	CASRYREAYEQYF	TGTGCCAGCAGATACAGGGAGGCCTACGAGCAGTACTTC
.	TRBV25-1	TRBJ2-6	TRBD1	CASSRNRGLSSGANVLTF	TGTGCCAGCAGCCGAAACAGGGGGCTTAGCTCTGGGGCCAACGTCCTGACTTTC
.	TRBV7-9	TRBJ1-4	.	CASSLGQNNEKLFF	TGTGCCAGCAGCTTAGGGCAAAATAATGAAAAACTGTTTTTT
.	TRBV10-3	TRBJ1-2	.	CAISESTGYGYTF	TGTGCCATCAGTGAGTCTACGGGCTATGGCTACACCTTC
.	TRBV7-7	TRBJ2-2	TRBD1	CASSQGQLNTGELFF	TGTGCTAGCAGCCAGGGACAGCTGAACACCGGGGAGCTGTTTTTT
.	TRBV29-1	TRBJ1-2	.	CSVWWIFNYGYTF	TGCAGCGTATGGTGGATATTTAACTATGGCTACACCTTC
few	TRBV19	TRBJ1-1	.	CASSGHRTDTEAFF	TGTGCCAGTAGTGGACATCGGACAGACACTGAAGCTTTCTTT
.	TRBV7-8	TRBJ1-5	TRBD1	CASSLAWTGDKPQHF	TGTGCCAGCAGCTTAGCTTGGACAGGGGATAAGCCCCAGCATTTT
.	TRBV5-1	TRBJ2-5	TRBD2	CASSLGSGGVKETQYF	TGCGCCAGCAGCTTGGGTAGCGGGGGCGTAAAAGAGACCCAGTACTTC
.	TRBV9	TRBJ2-1	.	CASSVGWRGGNNEQFF	TGTGCCAGCAGCGTAGGATGGAGGGGTGGGAACAATGAGCAGTTCTTC
.	TRBV10-3	TRBJ2-2	.	CAISEFGRGTGELFF	TGTGCCATCAGTGAGTTCGGGAGAGGGACCGGGGAGCTGTTTTTT
.	TRBV28	TRBJ2-5	TRBD1	CASALRGQGLQETQYF	TGTGCCAGCGCCTTAAGGGGACAGGGGCTACAAGAGACCCAGTACTTC
.	TRBV29-1	TRBJ1-2	.	CSVGGIYGYTF	TGCAGCGTTGGAGGAATCTATGGCTACACCTTC
.	TRBV28	TRBJ1-1	TRBD1	CASSFQGARTEAFF	TGTGCCAGCAGTTTCCAGGGGGCTCGTACTGAAGCTTTCTTT
few	TRBV7-6	TRBJ2-1	TRBD2	CASSRGEISGGEESYNEQFF	TGTGCCAGCAGCCGAGGGGAGATTAGCGGGGGGGAAGAATCCTACAATGAGCAGTTCTTC
.	TRBV29-1	TRBJ1-2	.	CSVALGSGYTF	TGCAGCGTTGCCCTTGGGAGCGGCTACACCTTC
.	TRBV6-6	TRBJ1-5	.	CASSYPPQPQHF	TGTGCCAGCAGTTACCCCCCTCAGCCCCAGCATTTT
.	TRBV27	TRBJ1-5	.	CASSLSSNQPQHF	TGTGCCAGCAGCCTCTCTAGCAATCAGCCCCAGCATTTT
.	TRBV29-1	TRBJ1-1	TRBD1	CSVGGQGYTEAFF	TGCAGCGTTGGGGGACAGGGGTACACTGAAGCTTTCTTT
.	TRBV11-2	TRBJ1-5	.	CASSFGGGPSGQPQHF	TGTGCCAGCAGCTTCGGCGGAGGGCCGAGTGGGCAGCCCCAGCATTTT
.	TRBV7-2	TRBJ2-3	TRBD1	CASSSGQGGGDTQYF	TGTGCCAGCAGCTCCGGACAGGGTGGGGGGGATACGCAGTATTTT
.	TRBV5-1	TRBJ2-2	.	CASSLRGLFVGELFF	TGCGCCAGCAGCTTACGGGGCTTGTTTGTCGGGGAGCTGTTTTTT
.	TRBV4-3	TRBJ2-5	TRBD2	CASSQERASGGETQYF	TGCGCCAGCAGCCAAGAAAGAGCTAGCGGGGGGGAGACCCAGTACTTC
.	TRBV5-6	TRBJ2-3	TRBD1	CASSRLRGSRDTQYF	TGTGCCAGCAGCCGTCTCAGGGGGAGCAGGGATACGCAGTATTTT
.	TRBV7-2	TRBJ1-1	.	CASSSTEYTEAFF	TGTGCCAGCAGCTCGACTGAATACACTGAAGCTTTCTTT
.	TRBV6-5	TRBJ2-1	.	CASSIRNEQFF	TGTGCCAGCAGTATTAGGAATGAGCAGTTCTTC
.	TRBV6-1	TRBJ1-5	TRBD1	CASSETGGQPQHF	TGTGCCAGCAGTGAGACAGGGGGTCAGCCCCAGCATTTT
.	TRBV7-2	TRBJ1-1	.	CASSLVRGNTEAFF	TGTGCCAGCAGCTTAGTCAGGGGGAACACTGAAGCTTTCTTT